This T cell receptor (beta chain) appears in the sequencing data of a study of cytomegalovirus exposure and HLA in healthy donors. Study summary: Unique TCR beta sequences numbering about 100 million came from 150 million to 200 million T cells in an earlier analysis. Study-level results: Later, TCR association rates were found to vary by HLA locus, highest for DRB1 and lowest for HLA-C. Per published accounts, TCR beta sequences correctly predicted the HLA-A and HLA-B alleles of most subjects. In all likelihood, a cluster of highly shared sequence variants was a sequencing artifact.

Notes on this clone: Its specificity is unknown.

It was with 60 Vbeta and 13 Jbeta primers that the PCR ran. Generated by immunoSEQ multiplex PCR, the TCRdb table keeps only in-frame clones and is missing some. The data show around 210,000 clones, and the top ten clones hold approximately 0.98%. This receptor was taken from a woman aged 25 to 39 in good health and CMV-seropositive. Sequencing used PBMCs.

CDR3 coding DNA: TGTGCCAGCAGTGCACTAGCGGGGGGGTACACAGATACGCAGTATTTT. It yields the protein CASSALAGGYTDTQYF. V and J are TRBV6-1 and TRBJ2-3; 13 bases agree with TRBD2. CDR3 size: 16 residues. Germline trimming cut 4 bases from V and 2 bases from J; bases unmatched to any gene: 3. From germline, CDR1 is MNHNS and CDR2 SASEGT.